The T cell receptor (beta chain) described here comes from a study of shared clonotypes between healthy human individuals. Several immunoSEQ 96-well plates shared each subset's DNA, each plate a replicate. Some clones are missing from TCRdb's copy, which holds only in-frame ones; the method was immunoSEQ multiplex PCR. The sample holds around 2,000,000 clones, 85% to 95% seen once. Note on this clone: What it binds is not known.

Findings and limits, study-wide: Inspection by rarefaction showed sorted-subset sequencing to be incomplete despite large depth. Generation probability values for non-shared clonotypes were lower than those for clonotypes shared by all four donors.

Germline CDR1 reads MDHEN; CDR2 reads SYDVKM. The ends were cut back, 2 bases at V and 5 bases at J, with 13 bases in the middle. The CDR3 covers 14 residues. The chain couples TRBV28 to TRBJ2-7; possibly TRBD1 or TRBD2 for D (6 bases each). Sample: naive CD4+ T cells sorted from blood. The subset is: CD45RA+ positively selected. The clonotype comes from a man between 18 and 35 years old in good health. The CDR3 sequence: CASSLGDRRDEQYF. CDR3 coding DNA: TGTGCCAGCAGTTTAGGAGACAGGAGGGACGAGCAGTACTTC.